These T cell receptor beta chains were read from a single sample in a study of blood T cell repertoires in COVID-19. The method was immunoSEQ multiplex PCR; TCRdb's version includes in-frame clones alone and lacks a portion of them. This table holds 35,000 to 50,000 clones, around 80% found once. The sample consisted of peripheral blood. All receptors derive from a woman in her sixties or seventies with acute or convalescent COVID-19. CDR3s include the opening cysteine and the closing phenylalanine or tryptophan. The D gene is left open where the match is weak. Size is omitted from some rows. Given values are once, few, many or a class for expanded clones.

cdr3_nt	cdr3_aa	clone_size	d_call	v_call	cdr3_length	j_call
TGTGCCAGCAGCTTAGGGGCCCGATTGGACACCTCCTTGGGCTACACCTTC	CASSLGARLDTSLGYTF	-	-	TRBV7-8	17	TRBJ1-2
TGCGCCAGCACTGGGACTAGCGGGGGGTACAATGAGCAGTTCTTC	CASTGTSGGYNEQFF	-	TRBD2	TRBV4-1	15	TRBJ2-1
TGTGCCAGCAGTGAAGGGTTAGGGGGTGAAGGCCAAGTATCCTACGAGCAGTACTTC	CASSEGLGGEGQVSYEQYF	-	-	TRBV2	19	TRBJ2-7
TGCAGCGACGCCCGGGGGGCGTTCTTC	CSDARGAFF	-	-	TRBV29-1	9	TRBJ2-1
TGTGCCAGCTCCTTCAGTATCGACGAGCAGTACTTC	CASSFSIDEQYF	-	-	TRBV18	12	TRBJ2-7
TGTGCCAGCAGTAACCAGGGTGACTACGAGCAGTACTTC	CASSNQGDYEQYF	-	-	TRBV3-1/TRBV3-2	13	TRBJ2-7
TGTGCCAGCAGATCGGGACAGGGGAACACTGAAGCTTTCTTT	CASRSGQGNTEAFF	-	TRBD1	TRBV7-3	14	TRBJ1-1
TGTGCCACCAGTCAGCTAGCGGGGGGCGTGAATGAGCAGTTCTTC	CATSQLAGGVNEQFF	-	TRBD2	TRBV24-1	15	TRBJ2-1
TGCAGCGTTGAAGATCGTCGGACAGGGTTGGATGAGCAGTTCTTC	CSVEDRRTGLDEQFF	-	TRBD1	TRBV29-1	15	TRBJ2-1
TGTGCCAGCAGTTTTGGCCAGGGTGCCGAGCAGTACTTC	CASSFGQGAEQYF	once	-	TRBV12-3/TRBV12-4	13	TRBJ2-7
TGTGCCAGCAGCTCCGGACAGGGCCGGGACAATGAGCAGTTCTTC	CASSSGQGRDNEQFF	-	TRBD1	TRBV7-3	15	TRBJ2-1
TGTGCCAGCAGCCTCGGACTAGGCACAGATACGCAGTATTTT	CASSLGLGTDTQYF	-	TRBD2	TRBV7-2	14	TRBJ2-3
TGCGCCAGCAGCCAAGATCTCGGAGGGACCTCTGGAAACACCATATATTTT	CASSQDLGGTSGNTIYF	-	-	TRBV4-3	17	TRBJ1-3
TGTGCCAGCAGCCTAGCCGGGTTTGGAAACACCATATATTTT	CASSLAGFGNTIYF	-	-	TRBV7-8	14	TRBJ1-3
TGTGCCAGTAGTATTTATAACGGGGGCTCCTATAATTCACCCCTCCACTTT	CASSIYNGGSYNSPLHF	few	-	TRBV19	17	TRBJ1-6
TGTGCCAGCAGCCCGACTCCACAGGATATCAATGAGCAGTTCTTC	CASSPTPQDINEQFF	-	-	TRBV7-2	15	TRBJ2-1
TGTGCCAGCAGCGGACAGGGGGGAACCACAGATACGCAGTATTTT	CASSGQGGTTDTQYF	-	TRBD1	TRBV7-6	15	TRBJ2-3
TGTGCCAGCTCAGTGATGCGGGGGGAAAGCACAGATACGCAGTATTTT	CASSVMRGESTDTQYF	-	TRBD2	TRBV18	16	TRBJ2-3
TGTGCCAGCAGCTTGACTAGCGGTGTCTATGAGCAGTTCTTC	CASSLTSGVYEQFF	-	TRBD2	TRBV11-1	14	TRBJ2-1
TGTGCCACCAGCCCGGGACAGATTAACTATGGCTACACCTTC	CATSPGQINYGYTF	-	TRBD1	TRBV15	14	TRBJ1-2
TGTGCCAGTAACCCGACAGGGGCTAACTATGGCTACACCTTC	CASNPTGANYGYTF	-	TRBD1	TRBV19	14	TRBJ1-2
TGTGCCATTCGGACAGCGAACACCGGGGAGCTGTTTTTT	CAIRTANTGELFF	-	-	TRBV10-3	13	TRBJ2-2
TGTGCCAGTAGTATGACAGGGCGTGACACTGAAGCTTTCTTT	CASSMTGRDTEAFF	-	TRBD1	TRBV19	14	TRBJ1-1
TGTGCCAGCAGCTTGGCTCCGACAGGAGATGAAAAACTGTTTTTT	CASSLAPTGDEKLFF	-	-	TRBV5-5	15	TRBJ1-4
TGTGCCAGCAGGCAACAACAGGGCGTCACTGAAGCTTTCTTT	CASRQQQGVTEAFF	-	-	TRBV6-5	14	TRBJ1-1
TGTGCCAGCAATCCGCAGGGGACCGGAAATGAGCAGTTCTTC	CASNPQGTGNEQFF	-	-	TRBV27	14	TRBJ2-1
TGTGCCAGCTCACCACGGCAGGGGGACACTGAAGCTTTCTTT	CASSPRQGDTEAFF	-	TRBD1	TRBV18	14	TRBJ1-1
TGTGCCAGCAGCTTGGGAGCGGAGCAGTACTTC	CASSLGAEQYF	-	-	TRBV5-4	11	TRBJ2-7
TGTGCCAGCAGTGAAGCAAAGGGGGCGCAGGAAAAACTGTTTTTT	CASSEAKGAQEKLFF	-	TRBD1	TRBV6-1	15	TRBJ1-4
TGCGCCAGCAGCAGAACGGGACAGAACTACGAGCAGTACTTC	CASSRTGQNYEQYF	once	TRBD1	TRBV5-1	14	TRBJ2-7
TGCAGCGTTGCTTGGCAGGGGACCGGGGAGCTGTTTTTT	CSVAWQGTGELFF	once	-	TRBV29-1	13	TRBJ2-2
TGTGCCAGTAGTCTGGGCCAGGGGAGTGGCTACACCTTC	CASSLGQGSGYTF	-	-	TRBV19	13	TRBJ1-2
TGTGCCAGCAGTGAATGGGCAGCCACTAACTATGGCTACACCTTC	CASSEWAATNYGYTF	-	-	TRBV2	15	TRBJ1-2
TGTGCCAGAAAGACTGATACCGGGGAGCTGTTTTTT	CARKTDTGELFF	-	-	TRBV2	12	TRBJ2-2
TGCAGCAGCACAGGGGACACTGAAGCTTTCTTT	CSSTGDTEAFF	-	TRBD1	TRBV29-1	11	TRBJ1-1
TGTGCCAGCAGCTACACCAGGGATCAGCCCCAGCATTTT	CASSYTRDQPQHF	-	-	TRBV12-3/TRBV12-4	13	TRBJ1-5
TGTGCCGTGGAGACAGCAAACTATGGCTACACCTTC	CAVETANYGYTF	-	-	TRBV5-4	12	TRBJ1-2
TGTGCCAGCTCACCATCTCGCGAGCGGGCTGGCAATGAGCAGTTCTTC	CASSPSRERAGNEQFF	few	-	TRBV18	16	TRBJ2-1
TGCGCCAGCAGCCCGTTCAGGGGATTAGACACTGAAGCTTTCTTT	CASSPFRGLDTEAFF	once	-	TRBV4-3	15	TRBJ1-1
TGTGCCAGCAGCCAAGATCGAGGAGACAGGGGTGTAGCTTTCTTT	CASSQDRGDRGVAFF	-	TRBD1	TRBV4-2	15	TRBJ1-1
TGTGCCAGCAGCCAGGACAGGGGCAATCAGCCCCAGCATTTT	CASSQDRGNQPQHF	-	TRBD1	TRBV3-1/TRBV3-2	14	TRBJ1-5
TGTGCCAGCAGCCCGGGCTACGCGGGCTACGAGCAGTACTTC	CASSPGYAGYEQYF	-	-	TRBV27	14	TRBJ2-7
TGTGCCAGCTCACCACTCCGGTCGGACAACTCCTACGAGCAGTACTTC	CASSPLRSDNSYEQYF	once	-	TRBV18	16	TRBJ2-7
TGCGCCAGCAGCCCGGGAGGGGGCGACTATGGCTACACCTTC	CASSPGGGDYGYTF	-	TRBD1	TRBV5-1	14	TRBJ1-2
TGTGCCAGCAGCGACAGGGCCAATTCACCCCTCCACTTT	CASSDRANSPLHF	-	TRBD1	TRBV3-1/TRBV3-2	13	TRBJ1-6
TGTGCCATCAGTTCAGGGAATTCACCCCTCCACTTT	CAISSGNSPLHF	-	-	TRBV10-3	12	TRBJ1-6
TGTGCCAGCAGCCAAGATATACAGCTGACGACTGAAGCTTTCTTT	CASSQDIQLTTEAFF	once	-	TRBV14	15	TRBJ1-1
TGCGCCAGCAGCCCGGAACCGGGATCCTCGGCGACTTTCTTT	CASSPEPGSSATFF	once	-	TRBV5-1	14	TRBJ1-1
TGTGCCAGTAGTATAGAGGACAGGGGGGTCTACGAGCAGTACTTC	CASSIEDRGVYEQYF	-	TRBD1	TRBV19	15	TRBJ2-7
TGTGCCTGGACAGTTACCATGAACACTGAAGCTTTCTTT	CAWTVTMNTEAFF	-	-	TRBV30	13	TRBJ1-1
TGTGCCAGCGGCCGGGCTAGCGGCGACTACGAGCAGTACTTC	CASGRASGDYEQYF	-	TRBD2	TRBV27	14	TRBJ2-7
TGTGCCAGCAGAGGGGGAAATGGCTACACCTTC	CASRGGNGYTF	-	-	TRBV6-5	11	TRBJ1-2
TGCGCCAGCAGCTTTGGAGGTTTTAAGTACGAGCAGTACTTC	CASSFGGFKYEQYF	once	-	TRBV5-1	14	TRBJ2-7
TGTGCCAGCAGCCATCATGAGGGCTACGAGCAGTACTTC	CASSHHEGYEQYF	once	-	TRBV9	13	TRBJ2-7
TGTGCCAGCGCCATACAGGGGGAGGCCGGGGAGCTGTTTTTT	CASAIQGEAGELFF	-	TRBD1	TRBV28	14	TRBJ2-2
TGTGCCAGTAGTATTGGAGGGGGGGCGATCAATGAGCAGTTCTTC	CASSIGGGAINEQFF	-	-	TRBV19	15	TRBJ2-1